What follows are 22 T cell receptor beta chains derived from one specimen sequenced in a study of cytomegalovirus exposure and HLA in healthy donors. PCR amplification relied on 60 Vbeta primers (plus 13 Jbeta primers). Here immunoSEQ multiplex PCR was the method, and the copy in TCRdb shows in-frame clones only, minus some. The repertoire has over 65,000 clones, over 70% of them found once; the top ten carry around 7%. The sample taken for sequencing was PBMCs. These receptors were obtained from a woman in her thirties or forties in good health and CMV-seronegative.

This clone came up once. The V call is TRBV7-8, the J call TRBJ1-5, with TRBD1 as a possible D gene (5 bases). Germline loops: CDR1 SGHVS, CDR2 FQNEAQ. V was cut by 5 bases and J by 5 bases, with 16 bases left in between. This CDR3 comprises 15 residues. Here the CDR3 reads CASSRWGGTYQPQHF. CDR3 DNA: TGTGCCAGCAGCCGGTGGGGGGGGACGTATCAGCCCCAGCATTTT.

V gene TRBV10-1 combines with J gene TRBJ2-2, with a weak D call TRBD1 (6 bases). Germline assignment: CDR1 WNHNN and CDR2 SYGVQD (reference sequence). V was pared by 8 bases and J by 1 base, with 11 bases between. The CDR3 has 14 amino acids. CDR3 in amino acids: CASAPTGNTGELFF. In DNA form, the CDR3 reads TGCGCCAGCGCACCGACAGGGAACACCGGGGAGCTGTTTTTT.

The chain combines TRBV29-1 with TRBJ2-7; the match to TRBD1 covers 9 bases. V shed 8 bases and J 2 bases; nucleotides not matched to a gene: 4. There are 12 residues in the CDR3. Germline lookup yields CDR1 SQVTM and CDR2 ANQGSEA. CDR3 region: CSTRTGAYEQYF. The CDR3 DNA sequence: TGCAGCACCCGGACAGGGGCCTACGAGCAGTACTTC.

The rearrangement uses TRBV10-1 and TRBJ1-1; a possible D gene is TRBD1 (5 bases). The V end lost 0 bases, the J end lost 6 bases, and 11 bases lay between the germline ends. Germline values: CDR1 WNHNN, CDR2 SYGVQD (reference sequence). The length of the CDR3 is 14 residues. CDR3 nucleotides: TGCGCCAGCAGTGAGTCCGCAGGCAGGGCTGAAGCTTTCTTT. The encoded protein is CASSESAGRAEAFF.

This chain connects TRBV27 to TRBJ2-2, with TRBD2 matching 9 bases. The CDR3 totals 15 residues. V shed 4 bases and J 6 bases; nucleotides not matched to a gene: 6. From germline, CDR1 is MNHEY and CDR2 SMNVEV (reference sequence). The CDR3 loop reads CASSSPAGGAGELFF. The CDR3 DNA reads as TGTGCCAGCAGTTCCCCCGCGGGGGGGGCCGGGGAGCTGTTTTTT.

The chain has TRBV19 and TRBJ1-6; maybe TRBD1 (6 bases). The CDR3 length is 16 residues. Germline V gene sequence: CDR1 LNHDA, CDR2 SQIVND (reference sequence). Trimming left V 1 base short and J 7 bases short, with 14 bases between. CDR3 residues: CASSIGGGRTNSPLHF. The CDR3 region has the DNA TGTGCCAGTAGTATAGGAGGGGGACGGACCAATTCACCCCTCCACTTT.

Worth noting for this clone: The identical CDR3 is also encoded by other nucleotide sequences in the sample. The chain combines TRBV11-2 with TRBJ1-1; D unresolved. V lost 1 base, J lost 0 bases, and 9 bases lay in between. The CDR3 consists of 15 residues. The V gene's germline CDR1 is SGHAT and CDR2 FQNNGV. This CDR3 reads CASSLGTVMNTEAFF. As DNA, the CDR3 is TGTGCCAGCAGCTTAGGAACAGTAATGAACACTGAAGCTTTCTTT.

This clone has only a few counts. The CDR3 bases are TGTGCCAGCAGAACCGGGGGCACTGAAGCTTTCTTT. Its translation: CASRTGGTEAFF. The rearrangement uses TRBV6-6 and TRBJ1-1; D is possibly TRBD1 (5 bases). Trimming took off 6 bases at V and 4 bases at J, with 9 bases between the two ends. CDR3 size: 12 residues. CDR1 is MNHNY and CDR2 is SVGAGI in the germline V gene (reference sequence).

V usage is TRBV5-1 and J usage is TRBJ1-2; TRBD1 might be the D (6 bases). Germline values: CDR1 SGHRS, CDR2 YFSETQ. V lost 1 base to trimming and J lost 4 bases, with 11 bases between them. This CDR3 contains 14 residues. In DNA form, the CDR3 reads TGCGCCAGCAGCTTGAATGGGGGCTCCTATGGCTACACCTTC. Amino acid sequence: CASSLNGGSYGYTF.

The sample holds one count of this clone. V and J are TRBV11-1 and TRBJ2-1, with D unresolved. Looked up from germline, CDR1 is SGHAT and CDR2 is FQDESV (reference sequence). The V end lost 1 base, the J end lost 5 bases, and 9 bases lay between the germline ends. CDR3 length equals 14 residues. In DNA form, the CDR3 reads TGTGCCAGCAGCTTAGAGGCGGAGCACAATGAGCAGTTCTTC. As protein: CASSLEAEHNEQFF.

CDR3 sequence reads: CASSLTGQGTDTQYF. CDR3 bases: TGTGCCAGCAGCTTAACAGGACAGGGCACAGATACGCAGTATTTT. The V gene is TRBV7-3, the J gene TRBJ2-3; 7 nucleotides match TRBD1. The CDR3 has 15 amino acids. Germline loops: CDR1 SGHTA, CDR2 FQGTGA. Unmatched junction bases numbered 1, after V lost 0 bases and J lost 1 base. The full variable domain, its missing parts supplied by reference TRBV7-3 and TRBJ2-3, is GAGVSQTPSNKVTEKGKYVELRCDPISGHTALYWYRQSLGQGPEFLIYFQGTGAADDSGLPNDRFFAVRPEGSVSTLKIQRTERGDSAVYLCASSLTGQGTDTQYFGPGTRLTVL.

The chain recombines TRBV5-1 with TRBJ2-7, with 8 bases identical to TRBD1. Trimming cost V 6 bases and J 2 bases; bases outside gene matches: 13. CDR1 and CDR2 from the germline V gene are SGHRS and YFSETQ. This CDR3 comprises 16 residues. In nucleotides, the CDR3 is TGCGCCAGCACGGACCCTGGGACAGGTCAAACCTACGAGCAGTACTTC. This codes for CASTDPGTGQTYEQYF.

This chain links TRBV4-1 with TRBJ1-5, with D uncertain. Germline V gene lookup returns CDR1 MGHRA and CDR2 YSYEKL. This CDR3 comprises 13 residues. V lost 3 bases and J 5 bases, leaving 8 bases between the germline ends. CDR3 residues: CASSQDYYQPQHF. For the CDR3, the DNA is TGCGCCAGCAGCCAGGACTACTATCAGCCCCAGCATTTT.

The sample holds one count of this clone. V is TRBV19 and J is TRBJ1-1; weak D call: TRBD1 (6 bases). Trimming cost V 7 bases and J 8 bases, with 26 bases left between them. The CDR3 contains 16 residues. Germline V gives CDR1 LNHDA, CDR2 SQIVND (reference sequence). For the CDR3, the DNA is TGTGCCAGTATTCTTTCGGCCGGGGCGGGCAGGGGCGAAGCTTTCTTT. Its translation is CASILSAGAGRGEAFF.

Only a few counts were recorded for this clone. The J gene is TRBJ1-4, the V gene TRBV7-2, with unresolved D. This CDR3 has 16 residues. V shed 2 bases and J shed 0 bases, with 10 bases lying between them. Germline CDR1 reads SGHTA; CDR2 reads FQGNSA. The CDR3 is CASSLRTPATNEKLFF. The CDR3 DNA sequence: TGTGCCAGCAGCTTACGCACACCCGCAACTAATGAAAAACTGTTTTTT. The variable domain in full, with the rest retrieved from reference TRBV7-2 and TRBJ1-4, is GAGVSQSPSNKVTEKGKDVELRCDPISGHTALYWYRQSLGQGLEFLIYFQGNSAPDKSGLPSDRFSAERTGGSVSTLTIQRTQQEDSAVYLCASSLRTPATNEKLFFGSGTQLSVL.

The CDR3 sequence: CASSLGSGTGTEAFF. Written as DNA, the CDR3 is TGTGCCAGCAGCTTGGGTTCGGGAACCGGGACTGAAGCTTTCTTT. The rearrangement joins TRBV7-3 to TRBJ1-1; no definite D call. Trimming stripped 3 bases from V and 5 bases from J, with 16 bases between. The CDR3 is 15 residues long. CDR1 and CDR2 (germline): SGHTA, FQGTGA.

CDR3 protein: CASSNYRATEAFF. CDR3 nucleotide sequence: TGTGCCAGCAGTAATTACAGGGCCACTGAAGCTTTCTTT. V gene TRBV2 combines with J gene TRBJ1-1, with TRBD1 as a possible D gene (6 bases). Germline CDR1 is SNHLY and CDR2 is FYNNEI. V was shortened by 5 bases and J by 4 bases, with 11 bases between the two germline ends. CDR3 length equals 13 residues.

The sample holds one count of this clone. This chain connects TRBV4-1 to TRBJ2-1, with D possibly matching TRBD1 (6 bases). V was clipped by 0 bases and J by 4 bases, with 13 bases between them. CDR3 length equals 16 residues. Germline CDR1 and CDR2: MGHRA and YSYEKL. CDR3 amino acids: CASSQDPGQTYNEQFF. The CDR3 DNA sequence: TGCGCCAGCAGCCAAGATCCGGGACAAACTTACAATGAGCAGTTCTTC.

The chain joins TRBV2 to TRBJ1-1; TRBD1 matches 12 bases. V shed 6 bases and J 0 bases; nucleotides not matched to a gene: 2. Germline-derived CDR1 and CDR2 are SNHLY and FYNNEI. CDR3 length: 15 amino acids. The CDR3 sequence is CASRRDRGLNTEAFF. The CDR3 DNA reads TGTGCCAGCAGGAGGGACAGGGGGCTGAACACTGAAGCTTTCTTT. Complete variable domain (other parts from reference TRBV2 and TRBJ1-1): EPEVTQTPSHQVTQMGQEVILRCVPISNHLYFYWYRQILGQKVEFLVSFYNNEISEKSEIFDDQFSVERPDGSNFTLKIRSTKLEDSAMYFCASRRDRGLNTEAFFGQGTRLTVV.

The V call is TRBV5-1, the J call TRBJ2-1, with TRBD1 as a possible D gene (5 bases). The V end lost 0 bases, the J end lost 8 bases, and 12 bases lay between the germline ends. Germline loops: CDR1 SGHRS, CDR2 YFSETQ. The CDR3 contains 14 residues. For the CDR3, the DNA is TGCGCCAGCAGCTTGGCCCCCAGGGCCTATGAGCAGTTCTTC. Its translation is CASSLAPRAYEQFF. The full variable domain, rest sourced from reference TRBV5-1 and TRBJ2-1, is KAGVTQTPRYLIKTRGQQVTLSCSPISGHRSVSWYQQTPGQGLQFLFEYFSETQRNKGNFPGRFSGRQFSNSRSEMNVSTLELGDSALYLCASSLAPRAYEQFFGPGTRLTVL.

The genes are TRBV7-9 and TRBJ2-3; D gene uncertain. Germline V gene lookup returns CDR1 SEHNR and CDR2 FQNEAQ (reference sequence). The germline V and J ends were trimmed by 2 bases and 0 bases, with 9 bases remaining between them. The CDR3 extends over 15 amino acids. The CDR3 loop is CASSLFLGSTDTQYF. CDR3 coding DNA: TGTGCCAGCAGCTTATTCCTGGGCAGCACAGATACGCAGTATTTT.

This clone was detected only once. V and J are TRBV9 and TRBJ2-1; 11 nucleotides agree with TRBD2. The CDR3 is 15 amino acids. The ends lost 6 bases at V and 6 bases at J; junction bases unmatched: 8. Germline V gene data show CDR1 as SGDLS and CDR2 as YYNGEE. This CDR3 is CASTRGLAGGNEQFF. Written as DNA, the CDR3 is TGTGCCAGCACCAGGGGGCTAGCGGGAGGCAATGAGCAGTTCTTC.